These T cell receptor beta chains were read from a single sample in a study of T cell responses to AZD1222 COVID-19 vaccine. Sequencing was performed with immunoSEQ multiplex PCR; in TCRdb, only in-frame clones are kept and a portion is missing. Found here are 75,000 to 95,000 clones, around 88% of them singletons; the top ten hold 10%. This specimen was peripheral blood, taken 28 days after the second dose of the MenACWY control vaccine. These receptors came from an adult who received the MenACWY meningococcal vaccine as a control. The CDR3 runs from the conserved cysteine through the conserved F or W. A D gene is named only where the DNA matches it firmly. Expanded clones are given a class, and other clones once, few, many or no size at all.

d_gene,j_gene,abundance,v_gene,CDR3aa,CDR3nt
.,TRBJ1-1,once,TRBV5-4,CASRTEFGSEAFF,TGTGCCAGCAGGACGGAATTTGGTTCCGAAGCTTTCTTT
.,TRBJ1-4,.,TRBV29-1,CSVANEKLFF,TGCAGCGTTGCTAATGAAAAACTGTTTTTT
TRBD1,TRBJ1-2,.,TRBV28,CASSQSRGDYGYTF,TGTGCCAGCAGCCAATCCAGGGGGGACTATGGCTACACCTTC
.,TRBJ1-5,.,TRBV6-5,CASSYSRGAGQPQHF,TGTGCCAGCAGTTACTCGCGGGGGGCAGGGCAGCCCCAGCATTTT
TRBD1,TRBJ1-3,.,TRBV5-6,CASSLDLLDRVSGNTIYF,TGTGCCAGCAGCTTGGACCTACTCGACAGGGTCTCTGGAAACACCATATATTTT
.,TRBJ1-4,few,TRBV18,CASSLYGTKGEKLFF,TGTGCCAGCTCACTCTACGGGACAAAGGGTGAAAAACTGTTTTTT
TRBD1,TRBJ2-6,.,TRBV30,CAWSALQGAWSGANVLTF,TGTGCCTGGAGTGCCCTACAGGGGGCCTGGTCTGGGGCCAACGTCCTGACTTTC
TRBD2,TRBJ2-3,.,TRBV20-1,CSAERGDTQYF,TGCAGTGCTGAGCGGGGGGATACGCAGTATTTT
.,TRBJ2-2,.,TRBV12-3/TRBV12-4,CASEGLLSGELFF,TGTGCCAGCGAGGGACTGCTTTCCGGGGAGCTGTTTTTT
.,TRBJ2-1,.,TRBV4-1,CASSQDPRESEQFF,TGCGCCAGCAGCCAAGATCCCAGGGAAAGTGAGCAGTTCTTC
TRBD2,TRBJ2-1,.,TRBV6-2/TRBV6-3,CASSYRLAGATPYNEQFF,TGTGCCAGCAGTTACCGCCTAGCGGGCGCGACGCCCTACAATGAGCAGTTCTTC
TRBD1,TRBJ2-7,.,TRBV2,CASTPPRDRGHEQYF,TGTGCCAGCACCCCACCCCGGGACAGGGGCCACGAGCAGTACTTC
.,TRBJ2-3,.,TRBV9,CASSIRASEFTDTQYF,TGTGCCAGCAGCATCCGTGCGTCAGAGTTCACAGATACGCAGTATTTT
.,TRBJ1-5,once,TRBV12-3/TRBV12-4,CASSFRGDQPQHF,TGTGCCAGCAGTTTTAGGGGAGACCAGCCCCAGCATTTT
TRBD1,TRBJ1-6,.,TRBV28,CASSLSGTGSGAPLHF,TGTGCCAGCAGTCTTTCCGGGACAGGGAGTGGTGCACCCCTCCACTTT
.,TRBJ1-6,.,TRBV14,CASSQVGGIGNSPLHF,TGTGCCAGCAGCCAAGTCGGGGGCATCGGGAATTCACCCCTCCACTTT
.,TRBJ2-6,.,TRBV19,CASNPQISGANVLTF,TGTGCCAGTAACCCACAAATCTCTGGGGCCAACGTCCTGACTTTC
TRBD2,TRBJ2-1,.,TRBV9,CASSVIAGDGNEQFF,TGTGCCAGCAGCGTGATAGCGGGGGATGGGAATGAGCAGTTCTTC
.,TRBJ2-2,.,TRBV2,CASSYRAGGELFF,TGTGCCAGCAGTTACAGGGCGGGCGGGGAGCTGTTTTTT
.,TRBJ1-2,.,TRBV4-1,CASSQERGYGYTF,TGCGCCAGCAGCCAAGAAAGGGGGTATGGCTACACCTTC
.,TRBJ2-6,.,TRBV24-1,CATSAQGRGASGANVLTF,TGTGCCACCAGTGCCCAGGGGAGGGGGGCCTCTGGGGCCAACGTCCTGACTTTC
.,TRBJ1-5,.,TRBV2,CASSDKGRSGNQPQHF,TGTGCCAGCAGTGATAAGGGGAGGAGTGGCAATCAGCCCCAGCATTTT
.,TRBJ1-1,.,TRBV11-1,CASSPSYMNTEAFF,TGTGCCAGCAGCCCGTCCTATATGAACACTGAAGCTTTCTTT
TRBD1,TRBJ1-5,.,TRBV4-2,CASSHGQGGNQPQHF,TGTGCCAGCAGCCACGGACAGGGAGGCAATCAGCCCCAGCATTTT
.,TRBJ2-7,.,TRBV4-3,CASSQEKGYEQYF,TGCGCCAGCAGCCAAGAGAAAGGGTACGAGCAGTACTTC
TRBD1,TRBJ2-7,.,TRBV7-6,CASSAALTGGGSYEQYF,TGTGCCAGCAGCGCAGCCCTGACAGGGGGTGGCTCCTACGAGCAGTACTTC
TRBD1,TRBJ1-5,.,TRBV2,CASNGDRKEISNQPQHF,TGTGCCAGCAACGGGGACAGGAAAGAAATTAGCAATCAGCCCCAGCATTTT
TRBD1,TRBJ1-2,.,TRBV5-1,CASSLGQGGYGYTF,TGCGCCAGCAGCTTGGGACAGGGGGGCTATGGCTACACCTTC
.,TRBJ1-4,few,TRBV2,CASSATASNEKLFF,TGTGCCAGCAGTGCGACAGCAAGCAATGAAAAACTGTTTTTT
.,TRBJ1-1,.,TRBV30,CAYLKDSMNTEAFF,TGTGCCTACCTAAAGGACAGTATGAACACTGAAGCTTTCTTT
.,TRBJ1-4,once,TRBV29-1,CSVKTVATNEKLFF,TGCAGCGTTAAAACAGTTGCAACTAATGAAAAACTGTTTTTT
.,TRBJ1-1,.,TRBV19,CASSQKVGTEAFF,TGTGCCAGTAGTCAAAAGGTGGGCACTGAAGCTTTCTTT
TRBD2,TRBJ2-1,.,TRBV7-2,CASSSSGVYNEQFF,TGTGCCAGCAGCTCTAGCGGGGTCTACAATGAGCAGTTCTTC
TRBD1,TRBJ2-2,few,TRBV9,CASSATGQGKNTGELFF,TGTGCCAGCAGCGCCACTGGACAGGGTAAAAACACCGGGGAGCTGTTTTTT
TRBD1,TRBJ1-5,.,TRBV24-1,CATQDRWGNQPQHF,TGTGCCACCCAGGACAGGTGGGGCAATCAGCCCCAGCATTTT
.,TRBJ2-2,.,TRBV3-1/TRBV3-2,CASSQTREGGELFF,TGTGCCAGCAGCCAGACGAGGGAAGGCGGGGAGCTGTTTTTT
TRBD1,TRBJ1-1,once,TRBV19,CASSPRDRGGTEAFF,TGTGCCAGTAGTCCCCGGGACAGGGGAGGCACTGAAGCTTTCTTT
.,TRBJ1-3,.,TRBV5-1,CASKISPFDGNTIYF,TGCGCCAGCAAGATTAGCCCCTTCGATGGAAACACCATATATTTT
.,TRBJ2-3,.,TRBV7-9,CASSLATGGETDTQYF,TGTGCCAGCAGCTTAGCCACAGGAGGGGAAACAGATACGCAGTATTTT
.,TRBJ1-2,.,TRBV7-8,CASSLERQGLLFNYGYTF,TGTGCCAGCAGCTTAGAGCGGCAGGGGCTTCTTTTTAACTATGGCTACACCTTC
TRBD1,TRBJ1-1,.,TRBV6-5,CASSFRDRAFEAFF,TGTGCCAGCAGTTTCAGGGACAGGGCCTTTGAAGCTTTCTTT
.,TRBJ2-1,.,TRBV30,CAWNQGPAPINEQFF,TGTGCCTGGAACCAGGGGCCAGCGCCCATCAATGAGCAGTTCTTC